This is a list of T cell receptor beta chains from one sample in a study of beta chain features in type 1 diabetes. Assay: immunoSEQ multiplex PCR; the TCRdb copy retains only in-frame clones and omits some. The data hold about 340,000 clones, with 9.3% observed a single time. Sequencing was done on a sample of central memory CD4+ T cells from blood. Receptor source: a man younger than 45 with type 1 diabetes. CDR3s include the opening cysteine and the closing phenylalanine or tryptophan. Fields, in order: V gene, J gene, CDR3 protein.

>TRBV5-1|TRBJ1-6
CASSLRATDNSPLHF
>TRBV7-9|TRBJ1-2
CASSSDRVEGGYTF
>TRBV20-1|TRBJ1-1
CSASVGAEAFF
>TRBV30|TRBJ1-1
CAWSGQGAEAFF
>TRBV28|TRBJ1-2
CASSMWTDSNYGYTF
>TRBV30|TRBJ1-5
CAWSRGQISNQPQHF
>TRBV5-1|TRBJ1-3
CASSSTGVSGNTIYF
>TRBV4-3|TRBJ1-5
CASSQGRREPQHF
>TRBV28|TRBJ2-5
CASTLGETQYF
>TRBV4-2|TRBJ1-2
CASSQEGRGRDGYTF
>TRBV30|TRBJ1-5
CAWSRDVHNQPQHF
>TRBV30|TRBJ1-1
CACRGHTEAFF
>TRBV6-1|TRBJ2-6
CASRPRAAGANVLTF
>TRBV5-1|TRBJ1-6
CASSIGQAISDSPLHF
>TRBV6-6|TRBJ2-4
CASSYAGEKGIQYF
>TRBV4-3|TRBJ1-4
CASSQKGRSRNEKLFF
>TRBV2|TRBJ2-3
CASSRDRNTDTQYF
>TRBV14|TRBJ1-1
CASSQAIDTEAFF
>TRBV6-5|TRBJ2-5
CASSRGTSGRETQYF
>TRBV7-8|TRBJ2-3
CASSYAGGTDTQYF
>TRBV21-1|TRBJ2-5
CATCEGGRQETQYF
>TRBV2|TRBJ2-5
CASSHRGAFQETQYF
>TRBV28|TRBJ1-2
CASSRDGYTF
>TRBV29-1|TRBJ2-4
CSVHRGNIQYF
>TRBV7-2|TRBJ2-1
CASSLEHSFNEQFF
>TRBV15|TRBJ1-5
CATSRGRGREQPQHF
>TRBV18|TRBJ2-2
CASSPPGQGRTGELFF
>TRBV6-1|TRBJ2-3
CASGSGGRNTQYF
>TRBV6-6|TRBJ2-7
CATLRRGYEQYF
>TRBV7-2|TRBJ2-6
CASSSNVLTF
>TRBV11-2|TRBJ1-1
CASSQIGERINTEAFF
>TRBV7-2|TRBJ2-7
CASSIILLRDYEQYF
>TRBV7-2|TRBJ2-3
CASSTLAGAPTDTQYF
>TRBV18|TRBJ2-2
CASSPQAAANTGELFF
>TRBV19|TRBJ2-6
CASTTEGNSGANVLTF
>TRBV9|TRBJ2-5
CASSAGTSVRETQYF
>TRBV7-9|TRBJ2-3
CASSLLGVTDTQYF
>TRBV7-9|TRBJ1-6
CASSLEGNSPLHF
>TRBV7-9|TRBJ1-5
CASSLGGQGWYQPQHF
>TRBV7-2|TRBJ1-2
CASSLSGGGYGYTF
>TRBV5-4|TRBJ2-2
CASSLRQGDTGELFF
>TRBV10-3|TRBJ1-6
CAISESQERNSPLHF
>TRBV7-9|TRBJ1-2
CASSPGDRGRHGYTF
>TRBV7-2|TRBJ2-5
CASSLMTSEETQYF
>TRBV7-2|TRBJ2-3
CASSSSGLGTDTQYF